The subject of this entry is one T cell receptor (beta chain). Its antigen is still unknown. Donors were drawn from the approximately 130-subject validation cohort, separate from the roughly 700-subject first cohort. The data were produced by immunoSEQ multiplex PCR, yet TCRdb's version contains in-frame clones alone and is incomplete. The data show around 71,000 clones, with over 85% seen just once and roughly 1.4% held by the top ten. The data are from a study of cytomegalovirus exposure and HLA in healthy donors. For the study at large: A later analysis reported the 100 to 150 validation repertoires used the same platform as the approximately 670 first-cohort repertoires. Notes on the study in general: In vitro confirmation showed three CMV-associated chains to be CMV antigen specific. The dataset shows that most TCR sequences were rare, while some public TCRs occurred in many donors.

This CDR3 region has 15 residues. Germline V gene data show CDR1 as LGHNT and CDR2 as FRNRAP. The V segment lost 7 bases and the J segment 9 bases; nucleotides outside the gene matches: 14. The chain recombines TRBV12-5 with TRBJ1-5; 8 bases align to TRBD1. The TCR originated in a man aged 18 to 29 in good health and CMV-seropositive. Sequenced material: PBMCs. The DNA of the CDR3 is TGTGCTAGTGCTTTTGGTGGGACAGGAGGTGGGCCCCAGCATTTT. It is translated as CASAFGGTGGGPQHF.